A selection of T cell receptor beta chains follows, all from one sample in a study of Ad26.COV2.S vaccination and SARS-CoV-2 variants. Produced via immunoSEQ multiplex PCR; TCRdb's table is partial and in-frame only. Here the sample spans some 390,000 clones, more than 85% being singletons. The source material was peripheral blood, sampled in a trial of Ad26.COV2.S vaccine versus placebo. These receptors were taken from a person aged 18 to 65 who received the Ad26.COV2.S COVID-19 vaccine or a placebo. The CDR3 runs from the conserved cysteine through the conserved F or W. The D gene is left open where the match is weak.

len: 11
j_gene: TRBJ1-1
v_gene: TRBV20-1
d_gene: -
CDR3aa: CSASPNTEAFF
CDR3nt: TGCAGTGCTAGTCCAAACACTGAAGCTTTCTTT

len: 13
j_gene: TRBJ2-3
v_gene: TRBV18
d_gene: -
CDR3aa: CASSPAGTDTQYF
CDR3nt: TGTGCCAGCTCACCAGCCGGCACAGATACGCAGTATTTT

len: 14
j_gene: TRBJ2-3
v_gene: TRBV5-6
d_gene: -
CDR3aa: CASSPPQLVNTQYF
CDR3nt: TGTGCCAGCAGTCCCCCCCAACTTGTAAATACGCAGTATTTT

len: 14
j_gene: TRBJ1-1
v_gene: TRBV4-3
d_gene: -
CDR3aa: CASSQDRTTLEAFF
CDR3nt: TGCGCCAGCAGCCAAGATCGAACGACGTTGGAAGCTTTCTTT

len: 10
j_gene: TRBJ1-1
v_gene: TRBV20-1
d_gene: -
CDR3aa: CSARQQAAFF
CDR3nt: TGCAGTGCTAGACAACAAGCAGCTTTCTTT

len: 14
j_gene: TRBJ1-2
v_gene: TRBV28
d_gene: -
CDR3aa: CASSFDGGGYGYTF
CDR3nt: TGTGCCAGCAGCTTCGACGGGGGTGGCTATGGCTACACCTTC

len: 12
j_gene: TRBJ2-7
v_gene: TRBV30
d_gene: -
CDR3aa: CAWSVRRYEQYF
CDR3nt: TGTGCCTGGAGTGTACGCAGATACGAGCAGTACTTC

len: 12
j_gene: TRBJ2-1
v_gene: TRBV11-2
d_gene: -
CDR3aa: CASSLGPQEQFF
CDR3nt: TGTGCCAGCAGCTTAGGACCTCAGGAGCAGTTCTTC

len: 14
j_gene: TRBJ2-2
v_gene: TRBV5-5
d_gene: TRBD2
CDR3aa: CASSPGREDGELFF
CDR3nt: TGTGCCAGCTCCCCAGGGAGGGAGGACGGGGAGCTGTTTTTT

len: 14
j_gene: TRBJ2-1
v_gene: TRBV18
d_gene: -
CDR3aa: CASSPAGSGNEQFF
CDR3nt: TGTGCCAGCTCACCGGCAGGTTCGGGCAATGAGCAGTTCTTC

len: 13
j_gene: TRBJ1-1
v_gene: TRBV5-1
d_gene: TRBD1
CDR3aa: CASSLAQGEIAFF
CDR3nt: TGCGCCAGCAGCTTGGCCCAGGGGGAGATAGCTTTCTTT

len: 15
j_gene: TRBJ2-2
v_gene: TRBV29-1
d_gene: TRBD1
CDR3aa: CSVGRTGANTGELFF
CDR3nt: TGCAGCGTTGGAAGGACAGGGGCGAACACCGGGGAGCTGTTTTTT

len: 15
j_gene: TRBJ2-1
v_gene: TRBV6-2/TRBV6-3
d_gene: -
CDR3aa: CASSYVSDSYNEQFF
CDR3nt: TGTGCCAGCAGTTACGTGTCGGACTCCTACAATGAGCAGTTCTTC

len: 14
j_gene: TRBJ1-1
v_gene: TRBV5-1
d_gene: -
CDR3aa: CASSQGVMNTEAFF
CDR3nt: TGCGCCAGCAGCCAAGGGGTCATGAACACTGAAGCTTTCTTT

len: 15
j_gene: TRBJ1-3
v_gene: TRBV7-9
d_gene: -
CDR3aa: CASSLDRGSGNTIYF
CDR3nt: TGTGCCAGCAGCTTAGATCGGGGCTCTGGAAACACCATATATTTT

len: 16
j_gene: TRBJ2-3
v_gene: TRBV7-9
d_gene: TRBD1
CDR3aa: CASSLGRWTGSDTQYF
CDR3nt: TGTGCCAGCAGCCTAGGACGTTGGACAGGGTCGGATACGCAGTATTTT

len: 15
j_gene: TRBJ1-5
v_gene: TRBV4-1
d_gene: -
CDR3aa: CASSRSWGINQPQHF
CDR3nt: TGCGCCAGCAGCCGCTCCTGGGGGATCAATCAGCCCCAGCATTTT